The 23 T cell receptor beta chains given below trace back to one sample, sequenced in a study of siplizumab effects on memory and regulatory T cells. Here immunoSEQ multiplex PCR was the method, and the copy in TCRdb shows in-frame clones only, minus some. The sample has about 100,000 clones; about 95% are singletons. Input material: Tregs sorted from blood. The receptors were sampled from a human donor in good health.

The V and J genes are TRBV6-4 and TRBJ2-3; D may be TRBD2 (5 bases). Germline CDR1 MRHNA, CDR2 SNTAGT. Trimming shortened V by 1 base and J by 5 bases, and 13 bases separated the two germline ends. The CDR3 is made up of 15 amino acids. This CDR3 reads CASSDYGNPGDTQYF. The CDR3 DNA is TGTGCCAGCAGTGACTACGGGAACCCGGGAGATACGCAGTATTTT.

This sequence joins TRBV29-1 and TRBJ2-3; perhaps TRBD2 as D (7 bases). This CDR3 contains 11 residues. Deletions cut 8 bases from V and 4 bases from J, with 10 bases between. CDR1 and CDR2 (germline): SQVTM, ANQGSEA. This CDR3 reads CSIGGADTQYF. CDR3 bases: TGCAGCATAGGGGGGGCAGATACGCAGTATTTT.

The rearrangement joins TRBV5-5 to TRBJ2-5; D is perhaps TRBD1 or TRBD2 (5 bases each). The closer fit of TRBJ2-7 to the DNA end suggests the J call may be wrong. In germline, CDR1 is SGHKS, CDR2 YYEKEE (reference sequence). The CDR3 spans 14 residues. Here the CDR3 reads CASSLRRGAYEQYF. Here the CDR3 DNA reads TGTGCCAGCAGCTTGCGACGGGGCGCCTACGAGCAGTACTTC.

The rearrangement uses TRBV6-1 and TRBJ2-5; 7 nucleotides line up with TRBD1. CDR1 and CDR2 (germline): MNHNS, SASEGT. The CDR3 spans 14 residues. V trimming: 6 bases; J trimming: 5 bases; junction bases outside the gene matches: 9. The CDR3 here is CASRKTGSVETQYF. The DNA for the CDR3 is TGTGCCAGCAGAAAGACAGGGTCAGTGGAGACCCAGTACTTC.

This clone was detected once. This chain links TRBV6-1 with TRBJ2-7; D gene uncertain. The CDR3 length is 13 residues. Germline CDR1 reads MNHNS; CDR2 reads SASEGT. The germline V and J ends were trimmed by 3 bases and 7 bases, with 13 bases remaining between them. CDR3 sequence reads: CASSEVYLGEQYF. CDR3 bases: TGTGCCAGCAGTGAGGTTTACTTGGGGGAGCAGTACTTC.

The chain has TRBV19 and TRBJ2-7; a weak D match, TRBD1 (5 bases). The V end was cut by 9 bases, the J end by 2 bases, with 20 bases between. The CDR3 is 15 amino acids. CDR1 and CDR2 (germline): LNHDA, SQIVND (reference sequence). CDR3 loop: CARPLRAVITYEQYF. In DNA, the CDR3 is TGTGCCAGACCTCTCAGGGCCGTGATTACCTACGAGCAGTACTTC. Full variable domain (missing parts from reference TRBV19 and TRBJ2-7): DGGITQSPKYLFRKEGQNVTLSCEQNLNHDAMYWYRQDPGQGLRLIYYSQIVNDFQKGDIAEGYSVSREKKESFPLTVTSAQKNPTAFYLCARPLRAVITYEQYFGPGTRLTVT.

The chain is built from TRBV5-1 and TRBJ2-1; 11 positions match TRBD2. CDR3 length: 17 residues. CDR1 is SGHRS and CDR2 is YFSETQ in the germline V gene. The J segment lost 8 bases and the V segment lost 0 bases, leaving 10 bases of the junction unmatched. The CDR3 region is CASSLASSSGRADEQFF. The CDR3 bases are TGCGCCAGCAGCTTGGCCTCGAGTAGCGGGAGGGCCGATGAGCAGTTCTTC.

V usage is TRBV21-1 and J usage is TRBJ1-1. TRBV21-1 is described as a pseudogene. The CDR3 is 14 residues long. CDR3 residues: CASRLTTRLLEAFF. The CDR3 DNA follows: TGTGCCAGCAGGCTAACAACCCGCCTCCTTGAAGCTTTCTTT.

CDR3 in amino acids: CASSLRASGIGEQYF. The CDR3 region has the DNA TGTGCCAGCAGCTTAAGGGCTAGCGGGATTGGGGAGCAGTACTTC. The rearrangement uses TRBV7-3 and TRBJ2-7, with TRBD2 matching over 9 bases. Germline-derived CDR1 and CDR2 are SGHTA and FQGTGA. Trimming cost V 1 base and J 7 bases; bases outside gene matches: 8. CDR3 length: 15 amino acids. Full variable domain (remainder filled in from reference TRBV7-3 and TRBJ2-7): GAGVSQTPSNKVTEKGKYVELRCDPISGHTALYWYRQSLGQGPEFLIYFQGTGAADDSGLPNDRFFAVRPEGSVSTLKIQRTERGDSAVYLCASSLRASGIGEQYFGPGTRLTVT.

V gene TRBV6-1 combines with J gene TRBJ1-6, with D possibly TRBD1 on 5 matching bases. This CDR3 is built from 13 residues. Trimming pared 6 bases from V and 11 bases from J, leaving 14 bases between. Germline V gene lookup returns CDR1 MNHNS and CDR2 SASEGT. The CDR3 is CASSKGEYTPLHF. Written as DNA, the CDR3 is TGTGCCAGCAGCAAAGGGGAATATACACCCCTCCACTTT.

The rearrangement joins TRBV7-2 to TRBJ2-4; D not resolved. The CDR3 is 16 residues long. Germline CDR1 SGHTA, CDR2 FQGNSA. Between the trimmed V and J ends, which lost 5 bases and 0 bases, there was a span of 14 bases. Here the CDR3 DNA reads TGTGCCAGCAGCGTTAGTATTGGGATAGCCAAAAACATTCAGTACTTC. The encoded protein is CASSVSIGIAKNIQYF.

The chain is built from TRBV28 and TRBJ2-3, with D unclear. Trimming shortened V by 5 bases and J by 6 bases, and 21 bases separated the two germline ends. The CDR3 length is 16 residues. The germline gives CDR1 MDHEN, CDR2 SYDVKM. The CDR3, as DNA: TGTGCCAGCAGTGCGCTGGACCTCGCCAATTGGGATACGCAGTATTTT. Protein sequence: CASSALDLANWDTQYF.

V gene TRBV9 combines with J gene TRBJ2-2; TRBD2 agrees at 8 bases. The CDR3 totals 16 residues. Per the germline V gene, CDR1 is SGDLS and CDR2 is YYNGEE. J lost 6 bases, V lost 2 bases, and 9 bases had no gene match. CDR3 residues: CASSVQAAGVAGELFF. CDR3 nucleotide sequence: TGTGCCAGCAGCGTGCAGGCAGCGGGAGTTGCCGGGGAGCTGTTTTTT.

The chain recombines TRBV18 with TRBJ2-5, with D perhaps TRBD2 (5 bases). In germline, CDR1 is KGHSH, CDR2 LQKENI. V shed 2 bases and J shed 1 base, with 17 bases lying between them. The CDR3 consists of 17 residues. The CDR3 DNA follows: TGTGCCAGCTCACCATCCCCGAGCGGATCTCCCCAAGAGACCCAGTACTTC. It specifies CASSPSPSGSPQETQYF.

The V and J genes are TRBV5-4 and TRBJ2-2; D could derive from TRBD1 or TRBD2 (6 bases each). The CDR3 extends over 13 amino acids. Trimming cost V 4 bases and J 5 bases, with 9 bases left between them. CDR1 SGHNT and CDR2 YYREEE come from the germline V gene (reference sequence). CDR3 DNA: TGTGCCAGCAGCAGGGGGAGGACCGGGGAGCTGTTTTTT. This codes for CASSRGRTGELFF. The whole variable domain, remainder taken from reference TRBV5-4 and TRBJ2-2, is ETGVTQSPTHLIKTRGQQVTLRCSSQSGHNTVSWYQQALGQGPQFIFQYYREEENGRGNFPPRFSGLQFPNYSSELNVNALELDDSALYLCASSRGRTGELFFGEGSRLTVL.

V and J are TRBV30 and TRBJ2-2, with unresolved D. Looked up from germline, CDR1 is GTSNPN and CDR2 is SVGIG (reference sequence). This CDR3 has 14 residues. Trimming pared 4 bases from V and 7 bases from J, leaving 16 bases between. CDR3 nucleotides: TGTGCCTGGAAGAAGTGGACCTATGGCGGGGAGCTGTTTTTT. It yields the protein CAWKKWTYGGELFF.

This clone was seen just once. In DNA, the CDR3 is TGTGCCAGCAGCTCCGGGGCGGGGGACACTGAAGCTTTCTTT. This encodes CASSSGAGDTEAFF. This chain connects TRBV7-2 to TRBJ1-1, with D possibly TRBD1 on 5 matching bases. Germline V lookup: CDR1 SGHTA, CDR2 FQGNSA. This CDR3 contains 14 residues. The V end lost 4 bases, the J end lost 3 bases, and 12 bases lay between the germline ends.

The chain uses TRBV6-5 and TRBJ2-7, with D maybe TRBD1 (6 bases). Deletions cut 8 bases from V and 4 bases from J, with 21 bases between. Per the germline V gene, CDR1 is MNHEY and CDR2 is SVGAGI. The CDR3 totals 15 residues. Written as DNA, the CDR3 is TGTGCCAGCGCCTTCCACCAGACAGGCGGGTACGAGCAGTACTTC. Amino acids: CASAFHQTGGYEQYF.

The chain joins TRBV28 to TRBJ1-2; D is unclear. Germline V gives CDR1 MDHEN, CDR2 SYDVKM. CDR3 size: 13 residues. V lost 1 base to trimming and J lost 5 bases, with 8 bases between them. CDR3 in DNA: TGTGCCAGCAGTTTATTTAAAGTGTATGGCTACACCTTC. It codes for CASSLFKVYGYTF.

The chain employs TRBV27 and TRBJ2-1, with D unclear. The CDR3 totals 16 residues. Germline CDR1 is MNHEY and CDR2 is SMNVEV (reference sequence). Trimming removed 5 bases at V and 3 bases at J, with 17 bases between. CDR3 nucleotides: TGTGCCAGCAGTCGCCCCCTACGCGGTTACTACAATGAGCAGTTCTTC. This sequence encodes CASSRPLRGYYNEQFF.

This rearrangement joins TRBV5-4 to TRBJ2-3; 8 nucleotides line up with TRBD2. Germline assignment: CDR1 SGHNT and CDR2 YYREEE (reference sequence). V lost 5 bases to trimming and J lost 2 bases; unmatched junction nucleotides: 7. The CDR3 totals 15 residues. The CDR3 DNA reads as TGTGCCAGCAGACAGAAAGCGGGGGCCACAGATACGCAGTATTTT. Encoded protein: CASRQKAGATDTQYF.

The chain combines TRBV4-1 with TRBJ2-5; TRBD2 might be the D (6 bases). Germline values: CDR1 MGHRA, CDR2 YSYEKL. Trimming cost V 5 bases and J 11 bases, with 24 bases left between them. CDR3 length: 15 residues. This chain's CDR3 is CASSGGTKSLREQYF. CDR3 bases: TGCGCCAGCAGCGGAGGAACCAAGTCCCTCCGGGAGCAGTACTTC.

The V call is TRBV18, the J call TRBJ2-2; D gene uncertain. The V gene lost 3 bases and the J gene lost 7 bases, with 6 bases spanning the gap. This CDR3 is 12 amino acids long. CDR1 and CDR2 (germline): KGHSH, LQKENI. CDR3 region: CASSPAIGELFF. The CDR3 DNA follows: TGTGCCAGCTCACCGGCAATCGGGGAGCTGTTTTTT.